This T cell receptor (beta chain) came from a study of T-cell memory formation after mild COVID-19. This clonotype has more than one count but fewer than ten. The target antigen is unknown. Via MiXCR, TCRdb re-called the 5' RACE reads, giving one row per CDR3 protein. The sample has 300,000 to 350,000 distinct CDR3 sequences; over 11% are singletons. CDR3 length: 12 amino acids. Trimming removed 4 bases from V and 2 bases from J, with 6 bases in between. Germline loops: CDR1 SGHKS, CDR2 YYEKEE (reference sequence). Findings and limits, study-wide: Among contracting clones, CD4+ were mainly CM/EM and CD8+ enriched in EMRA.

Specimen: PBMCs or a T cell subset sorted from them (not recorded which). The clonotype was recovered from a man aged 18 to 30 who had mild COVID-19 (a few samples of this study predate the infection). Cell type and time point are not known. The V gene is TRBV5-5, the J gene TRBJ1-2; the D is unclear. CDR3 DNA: TGTGCCAGCAGCATCATGAACTATGGCTACACCTTC. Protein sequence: CASSIMNYGYTF.